The 15 T cell receptor beta chains below were found in one sample sequenced in a study of OX40 agonist ivuxolimab in advanced cancers. Only in-frame clones appear in the TCRdb table, and some are missing; sequencing was by immunoSEQ multiplex PCR. The sample consists of 70,000 to 85,000 clones, approximately 86% of them appearing once. Source: CD4+ or CD8+ T cells sorted from blood, taken in a trial of the OX40 agonist ivuxolimab. Every receptor here comes from an adult with an advanced solid tumor such as melanoma, head and neck, liver or kidney cancer.

This clone was seen a handful of times. The J gene is TRBJ2-7, the V gene TRBV10-3; TRBD2 agrees at 10 bases. CDR1 is ENHRY and CDR2 is SYGVKD in the germline V gene. Trimming took 8 bases from V and 7 from J; bases not matched to a gene: 8. The CDR3 spans 13 residues. In DNA form, the CDR3 reads TGTGCCATCGGGAGCGGGAGGGGGGGGGAGCAGTACTTC. Translating it yields CAIGSGRGGEQYF.

This sequence joins TRBV2 and TRBJ2-2; 7 bases align to TRBD2. Germline V gene data show CDR1 as SNHLY and CDR2 as FYNNEI. V shed 6 bases, J shed 3 bases, and the junction held 10 bases outside the gene matches. This CDR3 has 16 amino acids. In DNA form, the CDR3 reads TGTGCCAGCAGAGAATTGGGGGGGGGATACACCGGGGAGCTGTTTTTT. Protein product: CASRELGGGYTGELFF.

The chain combines TRBV5-1 with TRBJ2-2; possibly TRBD1 or TRBD2 for D (5 bases each). Germline assignment: CDR1 SGHRS and CDR2 YFSETQ. V was shortened by 0 bases and J by 12 bases, with 15 bases between the two germline ends. There are 14 residues in the CDR3. DNA of the CDR3: TGCGCCAGCAGCTTGGCCGGGACCGGGCAGAAGCTGTTTTTT. Its translation: CASSLAGTGQKLFF.

V is TRBV27 and J is TRBJ2-2, with D unresolved. V gave up 4 bases and J gave up 5 bases, with 14 bases separating them. Germline lookup yields CDR1 MNHEY and CDR2 SMNVEV (reference sequence). The CDR3 contains 15 residues. The CDR3 loop reads CASSSRVGLTGELFF. DNA of the CDR3: TGTGCCAGCAGTTCCCGAGTAGGGCTAACCGGGGAGCTGTTTTTT.

The CDR3 spells CASSALRQETQYF. The CDR3 region has the DNA TGTGCCAGCAGTGCTTTACGGCAAGAGACCCAGTACTTC. J is TRBJ2-5 and V is TRBV2; D is unclear. The CDR3 spans 13 residues. The V gene's germline CDR1 is SNHLY and CDR2 FYNNEI. V gave up 4 bases and J gave up 2 bases, with 8 bases separating them.

The genes are TRBV15 and TRBJ2-4, with 8 bases lining up with TRBD1. CDR1 and CDR2 (germline): LNHNV, YYDKDF (reference sequence). Trimming cost V 1 base and J 6 bases; bases outside gene matches: 11. The CDR3 covers 17 residues. The CDR3 reads CATSRAGSRGPGNIQYF. Written as DNA, the CDR3 is TGTGCCACCAGCAGAGCCGGGAGCAGGGGGCCGGGAAACATTCAGTACTTC. Using reference TRBV15 and TRBJ2-4 for the parts outside the CDR3, the full variable domain is DAMVIQNPRYQVTQFGKPVTLSCSQTLNHNVMYWYQQKSSQAPKLLFHYYDKDFNNEADTPDNFQSRRPNTSFCFLDIRSPGLGDTAMYLCATSRAGSRGPGNIQYFGAGTRLSVL.

The V and J genes are TRBV4-3 and TRBJ1-1; no firm D call. Germline V gene data show CDR1 as LGHNA and CDR2 as YSLEER. The ends were cut back, 4 bases at V and 1 base at J, with 10 bases in the middle. The CDR3 covers 14 residues. The CDR3 region has the DNA TGCGCCAGCAGCCGGAGCACCAAGAACACTGAAGCTTTCTTT. It specifies CASSRSTKNTEAFF.

The V call is TRBV6-1, the J call TRBJ1-4; 8 bases are shared with TRBD1. V was clipped by 6 bases and J by 2 bases; unmatched bases: 5. Germline CDR1 reads MNHNS; CDR2 reads SASEGT. There are 15 residues in the CDR3. The CDR3 DNA is TGTGCCAGCAGGATACAGGGGGGCACTAATGAAAAACTGTTTTTT. Translating it yields CASRIQGGTNEKLFF.

The chain is built from TRBV6-1 and TRBJ1-1; D gene uncertain. This CDR3 spans 11 amino acids. Per the germline V gene, CDR1 is MNHNS and CDR2 is SASEGT. V was shortened by 7 bases and J by 6 bases, with 9 bases between the two germline ends. CDR3 in amino acids: CASKGFAEAFF. The DNA of the CDR3 is TGTGCCAGCAAAGGGTTCGCTGAAGCTTTCTTT.

The chain is built from TRBV15 and TRBJ1-1; D gene ambiguous. The ends were cut back, 1 base at V and 7 bases at J, with 13 bases in the middle. Looked up from germline, CDR1 is LNHNV and CDR2 is YYDKDF (reference sequence). The CDR3 consists of 14 residues. The CDR3 loop reads CATSRVVTSNEAFF. CDR3 DNA sequence: TGTGCCACCAGCAGAGTGGTCACCTCCAATGAAGCTTTCTTT.

V usage is TRBV9 and J usage is TRBJ1-1; the D gene is possibly TRBD1 (5 bases). Trimming left V 0 bases short and J 7 bases short, with 10 bases between. In germline, CDR1 is SGDLS, CDR2 YYNGEE. This CDR3 has 13 residues. The chain's CDR3 is CASSVDPGGEAFF. In DNA form, the CDR3 reads TGTGCCAGCAGCGTAGATCCGGGGGGTGAAGCTTTCTTT. The whole variable domain, filled in from reference TRBV9 and TRBJ1-1, reads DSGVTQTPKHLITATGQRVTLRCSPRSGDLSVYWYQQSLDQGLQFLIQYYNGEERAKGNILERFSAQQFPDLHSELNLSSLELGDSALYFCASSVDPGGEAFFGQGTRLTVV.

The rearrangement links TRBV6-5 to TRBJ1-1, with a tentative D call TRBD1 (6 bases). There are 12 residues in the CDR3. Trimming removed 7 bases from V and 11 bases from J, with 17 bases in between. The germline CDR1 and CDR2 sequences are MNHEY and SVGAGI. In DNA form, the CDR3 reads TGTGCCAGCATTTCTCCGGACAGTCGGGCTTTCTTT. It translates to CASISPDSRAFF.

This rearrangement joins TRBV7-8 to TRBJ2-2, with D perhaps TRBD1 (5 bases). This CDR3 has 17 amino acids. V lost 4 bases and J lost 2, with 17 bases in between. Germline V gene data show CDR1 as SGHVS and CDR2 as FQNEAQ. The CDR3 sequence: CASSSQGQLGNTGELFF. CDR3 nucleotide sequence: TGTGCCAGCAGCTCCCAGGGTCAATTGGGAAACACCGGGGAGCTGTTTTTT.

To note about this clone: Distinct nucleotide sequences in the sample also encode this CDR3. The CDR3 loop reads CASSIDGQGNQPQHF. The CDR3 DNA follows: TGTGCCAGTAGTATTGATGGTCAGGGCAATCAGCCCCAGCATTTT. The chain links TRBV19 to TRBJ1-5; no definite D call. Trimming shortened V by 3 bases and J by 2 bases, and 11 bases separated the two germline ends. This CDR3 comprises 15 residues. CDR1 LNHDA and CDR2 SQIVND come from the germline V gene (reference sequence).

The chain joins TRBV19 to TRBJ2-1; D is unclear. Germline V CDR1 and CDR2: LNHDA, SQIVND (reference sequence). Between the trimmed V and J ends, which lost 4 bases and 3 bases, there was a span of 7 bases. The CDR3 is 13 amino acids. CDR3 coding DNA: TGTGCCAGTAGTAAAAACTTCTACAATGAGCAGTTCTTC. Its protein is CASSKNFYNEQFF.